The entry below describes one T cell receptor beta chain. Antigen specificity is unknown. The primer mix had 60 Vbeta and 13 Jbeta primers. Only in-frame clones appear in the TCRdb table, and some are missing; sequencing was by immunoSEQ multiplex PCR. The sample totals 130,000 to 150,000 clones. This entry belongs to a study of cytomegalovirus exposure and HLA in healthy donors. Overall study: Ancestry clustering placed 70% to 85% of about 400 genotyped donors in the Caucasian-associated cluster. The study's findings and limits: HLA alleles showed associations with around 15,000 TCR beta sequences in a later analysis, at a 0.05 false discovery rate. Segments of the TCR beta V type were, in most cases, productive about 87% or about 30% of the time in an earlier analysis.

The germline V gene encodes CDR1 SGHTA and CDR2 FQGNSA. The CDR3 contains 17 residues. The germline V and J ends were trimmed by 1 base and 4 bases, with 17 bases remaining between them. Sequencing was carried out using PBMCs. The chain employs TRBV7-2 and TRBJ1-5; a possible D gene is TRBD1 (6 bases). This receptor was identified in a male donor in good health and CMV-seronegative. CDR3: CASSLDFVPQGNQPQHF. The CDR3 DNA is TGTGCCAGCAGCTTAGATTTCGTACCACAGGGAAATCAGCCCCAGCATTTT.